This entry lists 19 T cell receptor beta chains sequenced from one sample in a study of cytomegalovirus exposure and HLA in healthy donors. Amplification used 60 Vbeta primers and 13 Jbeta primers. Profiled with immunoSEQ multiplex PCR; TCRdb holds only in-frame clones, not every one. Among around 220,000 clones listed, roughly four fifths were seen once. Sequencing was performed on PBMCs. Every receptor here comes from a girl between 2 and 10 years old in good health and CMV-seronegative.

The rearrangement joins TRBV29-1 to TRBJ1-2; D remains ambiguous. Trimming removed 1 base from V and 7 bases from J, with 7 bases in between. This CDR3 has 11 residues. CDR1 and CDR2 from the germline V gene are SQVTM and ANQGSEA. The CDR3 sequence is CSVEGWAGYTF. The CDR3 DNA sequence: TGCAGCGTTGAAGGGTGGGCTGGCTACACCTTC.

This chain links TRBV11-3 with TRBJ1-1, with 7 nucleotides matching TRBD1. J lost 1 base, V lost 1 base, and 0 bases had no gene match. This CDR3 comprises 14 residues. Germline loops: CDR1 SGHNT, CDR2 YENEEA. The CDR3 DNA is TGTGCCAGCAGCTTAGGGACAGGGAACACTGAAGCTTTCTTT. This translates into CASSLGTGNTEAFF.

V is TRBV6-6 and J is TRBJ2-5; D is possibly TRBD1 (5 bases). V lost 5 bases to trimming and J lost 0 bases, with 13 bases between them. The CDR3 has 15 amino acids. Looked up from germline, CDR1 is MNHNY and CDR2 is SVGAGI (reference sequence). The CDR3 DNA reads TGTGCCAGCAGTGCAGGGTCGGCGTACCAAGAGACCCAGTACTTC. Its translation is CASSAGSAYQETQYF.

The chain's CDR3 is CASSQGTGTAYEQYF. In DNA, the CDR3 is TGTGCCAGCTCACAAGGGACAGGGACTGCCTACGAGCAGTACTTC. This chain links TRBV18 with TRBJ2-5, with 9 bases matching TRBD1. The end of the DNA fits TRBJ2-7 better, so the J call may be wrong. This CDR3 is 15 amino acids long. Germline lookup yields CDR1 KGHSH and CDR2 LQKENI.

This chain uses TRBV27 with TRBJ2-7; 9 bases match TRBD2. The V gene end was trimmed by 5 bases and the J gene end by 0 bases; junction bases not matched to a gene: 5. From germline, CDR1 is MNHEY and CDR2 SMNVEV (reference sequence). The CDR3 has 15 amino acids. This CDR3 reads CASSKREASSYEQYF. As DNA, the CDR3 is TGTGCCAGCAGTAAGCGGGAGGCTAGCTCCTACGAGCAGTACTTC.

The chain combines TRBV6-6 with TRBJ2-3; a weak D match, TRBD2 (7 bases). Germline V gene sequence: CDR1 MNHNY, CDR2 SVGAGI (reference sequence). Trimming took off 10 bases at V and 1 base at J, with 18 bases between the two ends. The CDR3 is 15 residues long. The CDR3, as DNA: TGTGCCACCGGAGGGCAGGGGAGGGGCACAGATACGCAGTATTTT. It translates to CATGGQGRGTDTQYF.

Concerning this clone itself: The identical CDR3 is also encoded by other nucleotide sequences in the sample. The CDR3 region is CASSLDRLNTEAFF. CDR3 nucleotide sequence: TGCGCCAGCAGCCTGGACAGATTGAACACTGAAGCTTTCTTT. The V call is TRBV5-1, the J call TRBJ1-1; a weak D match, TRBD1 (6 bases). V lost 4 bases and J 0 bases, leaving 10 bases between the germline ends. Looked up from germline, CDR1 is SGHRS and CDR2 is YFSETQ. This CDR3 comprises 14 residues.

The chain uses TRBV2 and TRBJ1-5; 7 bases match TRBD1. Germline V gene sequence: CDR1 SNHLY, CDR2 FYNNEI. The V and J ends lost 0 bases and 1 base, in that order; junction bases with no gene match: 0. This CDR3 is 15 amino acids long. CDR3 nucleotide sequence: TGTGCCAGCAGTGAAGCAGGGGGCAGCAATCAGCCCCAGCATTTT. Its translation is CASSEAGGSNQPQHF.

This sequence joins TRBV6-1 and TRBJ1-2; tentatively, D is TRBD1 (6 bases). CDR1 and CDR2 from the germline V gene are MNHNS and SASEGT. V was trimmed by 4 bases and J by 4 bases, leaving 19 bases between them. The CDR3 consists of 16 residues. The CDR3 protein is CASSGGGQTLRYGYTF. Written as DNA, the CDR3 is TGTGCCAGCAGTGGAGGCGGACAGACCCTACGCTATGGCTACACCTTC.

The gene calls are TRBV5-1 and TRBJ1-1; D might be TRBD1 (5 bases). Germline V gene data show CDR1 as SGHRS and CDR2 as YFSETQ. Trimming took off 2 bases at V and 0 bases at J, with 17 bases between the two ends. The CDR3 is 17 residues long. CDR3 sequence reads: CASSFYTGAQMNTEAFF. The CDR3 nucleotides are TGCGCCAGCAGCTTTTATACAGGCGCGCAAATGAACACTGAAGCTTTCTTT. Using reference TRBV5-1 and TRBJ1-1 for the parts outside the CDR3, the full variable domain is KAGVTQTPRYLIKTRGQQVTLSCSPISGHRSVSWYQQTPGQGLQFLFEYFSETQRNKGNFPGRFSGRQFSNSRSEMNVSTLELGDSALYLCASSFYTGAQMNTEAFFGQGTRLTVV.

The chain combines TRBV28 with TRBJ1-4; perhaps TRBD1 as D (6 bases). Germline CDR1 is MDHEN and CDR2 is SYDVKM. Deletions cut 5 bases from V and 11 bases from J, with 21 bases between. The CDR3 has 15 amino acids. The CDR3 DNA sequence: TGTGCCAGCAGTCCAGGGGACGTCCGAGGTCAGAAACTGTTTTTT. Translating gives CASSPGDVRGQKLFF.

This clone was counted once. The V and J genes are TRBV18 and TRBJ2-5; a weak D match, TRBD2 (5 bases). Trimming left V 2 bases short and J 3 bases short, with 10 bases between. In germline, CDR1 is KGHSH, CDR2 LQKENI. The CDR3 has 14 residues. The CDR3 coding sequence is TGTGCCAGCTCACCATTAGCGACGGAAGAGACCCAGTACTTC. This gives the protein CASSPLATEETQYF.

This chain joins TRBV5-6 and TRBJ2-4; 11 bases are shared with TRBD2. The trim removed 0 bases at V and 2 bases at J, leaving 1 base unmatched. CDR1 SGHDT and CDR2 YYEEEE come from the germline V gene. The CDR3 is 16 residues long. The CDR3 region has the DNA TGTGCCAGCAGCTTGGGACTAGCGGGACCCAAAAACATTCAGTACTTC. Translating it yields CASSLGLAGPKNIQYF.

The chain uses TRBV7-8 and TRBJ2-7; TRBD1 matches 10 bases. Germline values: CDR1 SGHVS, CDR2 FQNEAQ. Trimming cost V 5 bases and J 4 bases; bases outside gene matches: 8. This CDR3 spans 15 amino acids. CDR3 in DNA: TGTGCCAGCAGCCTTGGACAGGGGGGGAGGTACGAGCAGTACTTC. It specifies CASSLGQGGRYEQYF.

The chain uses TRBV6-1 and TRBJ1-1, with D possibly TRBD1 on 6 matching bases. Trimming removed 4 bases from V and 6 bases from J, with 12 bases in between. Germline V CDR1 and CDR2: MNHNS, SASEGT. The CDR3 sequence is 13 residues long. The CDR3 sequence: CASSGQGWAEAFF. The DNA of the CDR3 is TGTGCCAGCAGTGGGCAGGGGTGGGCTGAAGCTTTCTTT.

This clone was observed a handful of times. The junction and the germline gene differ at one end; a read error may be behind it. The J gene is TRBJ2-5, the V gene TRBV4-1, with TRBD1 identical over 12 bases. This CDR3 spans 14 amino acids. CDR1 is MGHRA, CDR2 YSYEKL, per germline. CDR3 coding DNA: TGTGCCAGCAGCCGGGACAGGGGGCGCGAGACCCAGTACTTC. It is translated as CASSRDRGRETQYF.

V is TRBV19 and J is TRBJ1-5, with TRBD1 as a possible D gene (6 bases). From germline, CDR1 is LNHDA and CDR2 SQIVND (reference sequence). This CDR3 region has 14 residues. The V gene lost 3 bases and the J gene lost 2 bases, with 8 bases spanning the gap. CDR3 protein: CASSMSGGNQPQHF. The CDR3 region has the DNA TGTGCCAGTAGTATGTCAGGGGGCAATCAGCCCCAGCATTTT.

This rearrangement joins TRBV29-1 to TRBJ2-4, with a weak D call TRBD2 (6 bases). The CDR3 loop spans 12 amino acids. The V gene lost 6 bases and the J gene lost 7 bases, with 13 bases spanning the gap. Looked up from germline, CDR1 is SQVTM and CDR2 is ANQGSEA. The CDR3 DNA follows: TGCAGCGTCGGGAACAGCGGGAACATTCAGTACTTC. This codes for CSVGNSGNIQYF.

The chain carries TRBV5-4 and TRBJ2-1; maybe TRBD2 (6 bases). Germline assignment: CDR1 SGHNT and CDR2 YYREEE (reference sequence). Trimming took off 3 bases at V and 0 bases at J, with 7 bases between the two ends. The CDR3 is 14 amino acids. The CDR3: CASSSGSSYNEQFF. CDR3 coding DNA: TGTGCCAGCAGCTCCGGGAGCTCCTACAATGAGCAGTTCTTC.